The next 14 T cell receptor beta chains were all read from a single sample in a study of regulatory T cells in long-lasting Graves disease. Libraries of TCR beta came from iRepertoire HTBI primers plus Arm-PCR of CDR3 regions. TCRdb ran MiXCR on the multiplex PCR reads and lists one entry per CDR3 protein. The data contain around 480,000 distinct CDR3 sequences, approximately 16% of them singletons. The sample's time point: newly diagnosed GD, antithyroid drugs for less than 3 months. PBMC RNA served as the TCR library source. The data were also submitted as part of a second study, on T cells in Graves' hyperthyroidism and ophthalmopathy.

The sequences come from peripheral blood mononuclear cells (PBMCs), collected at new diagnosis, from a patient treated with antithyroid drugs. Every receptor here comes from a woman aged 40 to 65 with Graves disease.

This clonotype was seen at least ten times. The chain employs TRBV6-1 and TRBJ1-5; D not resolved. Germline assignment: CDR1 MNHNS and CDR2 SASEGT. The CDR3 extends over 15 amino acids. V gave up 6 bases and J gave up 0 bases, with 12 bases separating them. The CDR3 DNA sequence: TGTGCCAGCAGATGGAGGCAGGCTAGCAATCAGCCCCAGCATTTT. Amino acid sequence: CASRWRQASNQPQHF.

This clonotype was detected many times. The chain combines TRBV7-2 with TRBJ2-7; D may be TRBD1 (5 bases). CDR3 size: 13 residues. Deletions cut 5 bases from V and 3 bases from J, with 11 bases between. CDR1 is SGHTA and CDR2 is FQGNSA in the germline V gene. CDR3 in DNA: TGTGCCAGCAGCCCCACGACAGACTACGAGCAGTACTTC. It encodes CASSPTTDYEQYF.

To note about this clonotype: It may be a read error: a sequence one base away is much more abundant. The chain recombines TRBV6-2 or TRBV6-3 with TRBJ2-3, with D perhaps given as TRBD1 or TRBD2 (6 bases each). In germline, CDR1 is MNHEY, CDR2 SVGEGT. The length of the CDR3 is 14 residues. The V end lost 6 bases, the J end lost 5 bases, and 15 bases lay between the germline ends. The DNA for the CDR3 is TGTGCCAGCAGCGAACAGGGAGGTTTAGATACGCAGTATTTT. Protein sequence: CASSEQGGLDTQYF.

A few counts support this clonotype. The chain carries TRBV19 and TRBJ1-2, with D perhaps matching TRBD1 (5 bases). Trimming stripped 7 bases from V and 1 base from J, with 16 bases between. Germline V gene sequence: CDR1 LNHDA, CDR2 SQIVND (reference sequence). This CDR3 is 15 amino acids long. The DNA for the CDR3 is TGTGCCAGTATCCCTGGGGACGGTTATAACTATGGCTACACCTTC. This gives the protein CASIPGDGYNYGYTF.

This clonotype was observed many times. The chain recombines TRBV18 with TRBJ1-1; a possible D gene is TRBD1 (5 bases). This CDR3 has 13 residues. Trimming pared 2 bases from V and 3 bases from J, leaving 7 bases between. In germline, CDR1 is KGHSH, CDR2 LQKENI. DNA of the CDR3: TGTGCCAGCTCACCAACCAGGGACACTGAAGCTTTCTTT. Encoded protein: CASSPTRDTEAFF. The full variable domain, completed using reference TRBV18 and TRBJ1-1, is NAGVMQNPRHLVRRRGQEARLRCSPMKGHSHVYWYRQLPEEGLKFMVYLQKENIIDESGMPKERFSAEFPKEGPSILRIQQVVRGDSAAYFCASSPTRDTEAFFGQGTRLTVV.

This clonotype was counted many times. The V call is TRBV2, the J call TRBJ2-5; 7 bases agree with TRBD1. J was trimmed by 7 bases and V by 6 bases; bases with no gene match: 11. The CDR3 has 14 amino acids. Germline CDR1 and CDR2: SNHLY and FYNNEI. CDR3 protein: CASRIDRAVGTQYF. For the CDR3, the DNA is TGTGCCAGCAGAATAGACAGGGCCGTGGGGACCCAGTACTTC.

This clonotype was seen ten or more times. The chain carries TRBV28 and TRBJ2-1; 10 bases agree with TRBD1. V was pared by 6 bases and J by 10 bases, with 6 bases of the junction left unmatched. Germline V CDR1 and CDR2: MDHEN, SYDVKM. The CDR3 runs to 13 residues. The CDR3 coding sequence is TGTGCCAGCAGCCGGACAGGGGGTAGAGAGCAGTTCTTC. It specifies CASSRTGGREQFF.

The rearrangement links TRBV2 to TRBJ1-4, with 12 positions matching TRBD1. V was pared by 4 bases and J by 8 bases, with 5 bases of the junction left unmatched. Germline V CDR1 and CDR2: SNHLY, FYNNEI. CDR3 length equals 15 residues. The CDR3 protein is CASSVGTGGTEKLFF. In DNA form, the CDR3 reads TGTGCCAGCAGTGTCGGGACAGGGGGCACCGAAAAACTGTTTTTT.

This clonotype was seen ten or more times. The J gene is TRBJ1-6, the V gene TRBV2; D remains unclear. The CDR3 length is 14 residues. Looked up from germline, CDR1 is SNHLY and CDR2 is FYNNEI. The ends were cut back, 2 bases at V and 12 bases at J, with 14 bases in the middle. The CDR3 DNA is TGTGCCAGCAGTGAACAAGGCTTAGATGGACCCCTCCACTTT. This codes for CASSEQGLDGPLHF.

Remarks on this clonotype: A much larger clone differs by one base, so this may be a read error. The chain carries TRBV29-1 and TRBJ1-1; D is uncertain. V was cut by 1 base and J by 0 bases, with 15 bases left in between. From germline, CDR1 is SQVTM and CDR2 ANQGSEA. The CDR3 consists of 16 residues. CDR3: CSVEGGKSRVNTEAFF. The CDR3 nucleotides are TGCAGCGTTGAAGGAGGGAAGTCCAGAGTGAACACTGAAGCTTTCTTT.

This clonotype appeared many times. The chain couples TRBV28 to TRBJ2-7; D is unresolved. Germline V lookup: CDR1 MDHEN, CDR2 SYDVKM. V lost 3 bases and J 4 bases, leaving 16 bases between the germline ends. This CDR3 contains 15 residues. CDR3 sequence (DNA): TGTGCCAGCAGTTTCCACCGGTGGGAACTTTACGAGCAGTACTTC. Translation gives CASSFHRWELYEQYF.

This clonotype was recorded many times. J is TRBJ1-1 and V is TRBV6-2 or TRBV6-3; 7 bases align to TRBD1. J gave up 1 base and V 2 bases, and 4 bases lay outside the gene matches. The CDR3 totals 15 residues. Per the germline V gene, CDR1 is MNHEY and CDR2 is SVGEGT. In nucleotides, the CDR3 is TGTGCCAGCAGTTACCAGGGACAGAGGAACACTGAAGCTTTCTTT. As protein: CASSYQGQRNTEAFF.

This clonotype was detected ten times or more. The chain couples TRBV11-2 to TRBJ1-3; TRBD1 might be the D (6 bases). V was clipped by 3 bases and J by 2 bases, with 8 bases between them. CDR1 and CDR2 (germline): SGHAT, FQNNGV. The CDR3 totals 14 residues. In DNA, the CDR3 is TGTGCCAGCAGCTTCCAGGGGCCTGGAAACACCATATATTTT. Its translation: CASSFQGPGNTIYF.

This clonotype was seen ten or more times. The gene calls are TRBV5-5 and TRBJ1-2; no reliable D call. V lost 2 bases and J 6 bases, leaving 11 bases between the germline ends. CDR1 is SGHKS, CDR2 YYEKEE, per germline (reference sequence). The CDR3 is 13 residues long. The CDR3 DNA follows: TGTGCCAGCAGCTTCTTCTCCACGGATGGCTACACCTTC. Protein: CASSFFSTDGYTF.